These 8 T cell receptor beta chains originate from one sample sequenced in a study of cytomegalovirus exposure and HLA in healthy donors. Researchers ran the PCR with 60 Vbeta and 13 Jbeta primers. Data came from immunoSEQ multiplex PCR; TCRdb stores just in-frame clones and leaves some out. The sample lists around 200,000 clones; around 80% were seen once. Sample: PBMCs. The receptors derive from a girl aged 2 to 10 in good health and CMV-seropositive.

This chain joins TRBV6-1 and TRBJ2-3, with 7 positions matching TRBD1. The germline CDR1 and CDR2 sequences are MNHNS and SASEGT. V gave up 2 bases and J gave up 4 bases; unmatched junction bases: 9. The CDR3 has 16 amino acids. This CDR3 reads CASSERTGVGPDTQYF. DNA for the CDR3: TGTGCCAGCAGTGAACGCACAGGGGTCGGGCCAGATACGCAGTATTTT.

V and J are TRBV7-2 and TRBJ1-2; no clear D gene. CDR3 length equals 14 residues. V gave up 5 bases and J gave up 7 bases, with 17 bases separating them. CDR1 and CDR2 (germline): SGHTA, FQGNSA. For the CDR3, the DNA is TGTGCCAGCAGCGAATCCGAGGGCTGGCGTGGCTACACCTTC. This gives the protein CASSESEGWRGYTF.

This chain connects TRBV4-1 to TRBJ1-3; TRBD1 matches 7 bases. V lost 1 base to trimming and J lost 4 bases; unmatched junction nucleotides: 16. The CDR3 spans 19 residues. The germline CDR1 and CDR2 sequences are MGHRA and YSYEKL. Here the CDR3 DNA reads TGCGCCAGCAGCCAAGTCCCCCCAGAACAGGGGATCGCCGGAAACACCATATATTTT. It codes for CASSQVPPEQGIAGNTIYF.

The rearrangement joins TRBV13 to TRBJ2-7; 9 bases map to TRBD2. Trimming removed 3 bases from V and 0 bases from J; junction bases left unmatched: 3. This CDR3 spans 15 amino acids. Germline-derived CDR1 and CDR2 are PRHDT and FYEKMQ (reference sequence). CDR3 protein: CASSFGTSRSYEQYF. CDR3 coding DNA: TGTGCCAGCAGCTTTGGGACTAGCCGCTCCTACGAGCAGTACTTC.

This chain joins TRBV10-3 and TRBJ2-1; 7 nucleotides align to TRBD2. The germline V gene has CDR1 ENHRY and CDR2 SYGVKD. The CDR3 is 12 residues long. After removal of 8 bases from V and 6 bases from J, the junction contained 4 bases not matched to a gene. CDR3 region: CAIGRALNEQFF. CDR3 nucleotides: TGTGCCATCGGGAGGGCCCTCAATGAGCAGTTCTTC.

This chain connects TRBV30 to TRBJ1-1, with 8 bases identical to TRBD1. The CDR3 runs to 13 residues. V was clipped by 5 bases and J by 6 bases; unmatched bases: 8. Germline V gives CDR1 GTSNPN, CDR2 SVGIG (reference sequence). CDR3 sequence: CAWDRGHSAEAFF. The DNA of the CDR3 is TGTGCCTGGGACAGGGGCCACTCGGCTGAAGCTTTCTTT.

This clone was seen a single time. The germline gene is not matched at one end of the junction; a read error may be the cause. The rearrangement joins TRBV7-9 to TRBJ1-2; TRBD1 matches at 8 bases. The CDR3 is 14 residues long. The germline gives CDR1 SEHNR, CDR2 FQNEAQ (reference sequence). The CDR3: CSSRQDRGMDGYTF. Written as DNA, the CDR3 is TGTTCCAGCAGACAAGACAGGGGAATGGATGGCTACACCTTC.

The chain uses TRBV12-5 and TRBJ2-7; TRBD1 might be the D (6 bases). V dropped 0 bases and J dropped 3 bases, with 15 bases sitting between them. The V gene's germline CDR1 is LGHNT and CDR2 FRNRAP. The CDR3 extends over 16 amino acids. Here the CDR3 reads CASGLVMDEGGYEQYF. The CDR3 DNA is TGTGCTAGTGGTTTGGTAATGGACGAAGGGGGCTACGAGCAGTACTTC.